Shown below are 31 T cell receptor beta chains from a single sample sequenced in a study of graft-versus-host responses after intestinal transplantation. Sequencing was performed with immunoSEQ multiplex PCR; in TCRdb, only in-frame clones are kept and a portion is missing. The sample yields about 57,000 clones, approximately 90% seen once. The sample in question was PBMCs, obtained 26 days after transplant. The receptor set was obtained from a human patient who received an intestinal transplant, so some T cells may come from the graft donor.

V gene TRBV28 combines with J gene TRBJ1-1; a possible D gene is TRBD1 (6 bases). This CDR3 is built from 13 residues. V gave up 9 bases and J gave up 5 bases, with 16 bases separating them. Germline V gene sequence: CDR1 MDHEN, CDR2 SYDVKM. The CDR3 sequence is CASRAQGLTEAFF. The CDR3, as DNA: TGTGCCAGTAGGGCGCAGGGGTTAACTGAAGCTTTCTTT.

This clone is a singleton in its sample. This chain connects TRBV27 to TRBJ2-7; 14 bases line up with TRBD2. The CDR3 is 15 amino acids. Germline lookup yields CDR1 MNHEY and CDR2 SMNVEV (reference sequence). J gave up 4 bases and V 3 bases, and 2 bases lay outside the gene matches. The CDR3 nucleotides read TGTGCCAGCAGTTTGGGGACTAGCGGGAGTTACGAGCAGTACTTC. This codes for CASSLGTSGSYEQYF.

CDR3 coding DNA: TGTGCCAGCAGCGCCCCGATGGGGGGGGACACTGAAGCTTTCTTT. Translation gives CASSAPMGGDTEAFF. V is TRBV9 and J is TRBJ1-1; possible D gene TRBD1, 5 bases. This CDR3 has 15 residues. V was clipped by 3 bases and J by 3 bases, with 15 bases between them. Germline V lookup: CDR1 SGDLS, CDR2 YYNGEE.

J is TRBJ2-3 and V is TRBV7-2; 11 nucleotides line up with TRBD2. V shed 1 base and J 6 bases; nucleotides not matched to a gene: 0. CDR3 length: 14 amino acids. From germline, CDR1 is SGHTA and CDR2 FQGNSA. Here the CDR3 reads CASSLGTSGDTQYF. As DNA, the CDR3 is TGTGCCAGCAGCTTAGGGACTAGCGGGGATACGCAGTATTTT.

The chain links TRBV19 to TRBJ1-1; D may be TRBD1 (5 bases). The CDR3 totals 16 residues. CDR1 LNHDA and CDR2 SQIVND come from the germline V gene (reference sequence). Trimming removed 3 bases from V and 4 bases from J, with 18 bases in between. The CDR3 region is CASSMGPVVLATEAFF. For the CDR3, the DNA is TGTGCCAGTAGTATGGGGCCCGTTGTCTTGGCCACTGAAGCTTTCTTT.

The rearrangement uses TRBV28 and TRBJ1-2; TRBD1 agrees at 11 bases. The CDR3 has 14 amino acids. CDR1 MDHEN and CDR2 SYDVKM come from the germline V gene. Trimming removed 4 bases from V and 3 bases from J; junction bases left unmatched: 1. Here the CDR3 reads CASSSGQGDYGYTF. The CDR3 DNA sequence: TGTGCCAGCAGTTCGGGACAGGGGGACTATGGCTACACCTTC.

The chain links TRBV5-1 to TRBJ2-5; D gene unclear. The V gene lost 0 bases and the J gene lost 2 bases, with 8 bases spanning the gap. Germline loops: CDR1 SGHRS, CDR2 YFSETQ. The CDR3 loop spans 14 amino acids. For the CDR3, the DNA is TGCGCCAGCAGCTTGGGAGGCATACAAGAGACCCAGTACTTC. Translated, it gives CASSLGGIQETQYF.

V gene TRBV5-1 combines with J gene TRBJ2-3; perhaps TRBD1 as D (6 bases). The V gene's germline CDR1 is SGHRS and CDR2 YFSETQ. This CDR3 region has 15 residues. Trimming took 6 bases from V and 4 from J, leaving 18 bases between them. CDR3 in DNA: TGCGCCAGCACCCGATGGGGGCGCATCCCAGATACGCAGTATTTT. It yields the protein CASTRWGRIPDTQYF.

The rearrangement links TRBV7-8 to TRBJ1-3, with D tentatively TRBD1 (6 bases). Germline V CDR1 and CDR2: SGHVS, FQNEAQ. V lost 4 bases, J lost 4 bases, and 17 bases lay in between. CDR3 length equals 16 residues. Here the CDR3 DNA reads TGTGCCAGCAGCTCGTGGGGGCTCCCGGCGGGAAACACCATATATTTT. Translated, it gives CASSSWGLPAGNTIYF.

V usage is TRBV28 and J usage is TRBJ2-1; D might be TRBD2 (6 bases). CDR1 and CDR2 from the germline V gene are MDHEN and SYDVKM. Deletions cut 4 bases from V and 2 bases from J, with 15 bases between. The CDR3 consists of 16 residues. CDR3 amino acids: CASSSAGTGPYNEQFF. In DNA, the CDR3 is TGTGCCAGCAGTTCCGCCGGGACTGGACCCTACAATGAGCAGTTCTTC.

This chain links TRBV7-8 with TRBJ2-1; 7 positions agree with TRBD2. This CDR3 comprises 16 residues. The V and J ends lost 1 base and 7 bases, in that order; junction bases with no gene match: 10. Per the germline V gene, CDR1 is SGHVS and CDR2 is FQNEAQ. CDR3 residues: CASSLDPGGFENEQFF. For the CDR3, the DNA is TGTGCCAGCAGCTTAGACCCGGGGGGATTTGAAAATGAGCAGTTCTTC.

The chain couples TRBV6-1 to TRBJ2-7; 8 positions agree with TRBD1. The J segment lost 3 bases and the V segment lost 2 bases, leaving 3 bases of the junction unmatched. This CDR3 contains 14 residues. Germline V gives CDR1 MNHNS, CDR2 SASEGT. The CDR3 DNA reads TGTGCCAGCAGTGAACAGGGGGCGGGCTACGAGCAGTACGTC. Residues: CASSEQGAGYEQYV.

This chain uses TRBV25-1 with TRBJ1-2; possibly TRBD1 for D (6 bases). CDR1 and CDR2 (germline): MGHDK, SYGVNS. The CDR3 spans 16 residues. Trimming stripped 3 bases from V and 2 bases from J, with 16 bases between. CDR3 loop: CASSDKRTAVNYGYTF. In DNA, the CDR3 is TGTGCCAGCAGTGACAAAAGGACAGCCGTGAACTATGGCTACACCTTC.

The chain carries TRBV4-1 and TRBJ2-2; 8 bases agree with TRBD2. The trim removed 1 base at V and 9 bases at J, leaving 10 bases unmatched. Per the germline V gene, CDR1 is MGHRA and CDR2 is YSYEKL. This CDR3 comprises 16 residues. The CDR3 DNA sequence: TGCGCCAGCAGCCAAGCCCCAGCGAGCGGGGGTTGGGAGCTGTTTTTT. It codes for CASSQAPASGGWELFF.

This sequence joins TRBV19 and TRBJ2-1, with D maybe TRBD2 (6 bases). In germline, CDR1 is LNHDA, CDR2 SQIVND (reference sequence). Trimming cost V 4 bases and J 3 bases, with 10 bases left between them. The length of the CDR3 is 14 residues. CDR3 loop: CASSNGGIYNEQFF. CDR3 DNA sequence: TGTGCCAGTAGTAATGGGGGGATCTACAATGAGCAGTTCTTC.

The CDR3 nucleotides read TGTGCCTGGAGAACATTGCTTGCTAGCGGGGGGGTCACAGATACGCAGTATTTT. It codes for CAWRTLLASGGVTDTQYF. V gene TRBV30 combines with J gene TRBJ2-3; 12 bases align to TRBD2. This CDR3 has 18 amino acids. The V gene's germline CDR1 is GTSNPN and CDR2 SVGIG (reference sequence). With 3 bases clipped from V and 2 bases from J, the junction kept 12 bases outside the gene matches.

The chain recombines TRBV2 with TRBJ2-2; the D is unclear. Germline CDR1 and CDR2: SNHLY and FYNNEI. V shed 1 base and J shed 5 bases, with 8 bases lying between them. This CDR3 region has 14 residues. This CDR3 reads CASSEVRLTGELFF. DNA of the CDR3: TGTGCCAGCAGTGAAGTCAGATTAACCGGGGAGCTGTTTTTT.

The V and J genes are TRBV7-6 and TRBJ1-5, with D perhaps TRBD1 (5 bases). CDR3 size: 13 residues. Germline-derived CDR1 and CDR2 are SGHVS and FNYEAQ. V lost 8 bases to trimming and J lost 8 bases, with 16 bases between them. The CDR3 DNA sequence: TGTGCCAGCTCCCTTGGGGCAGTCGAGCCCCAGCATTTT. This sequence encodes CASSLGAVEPQHF.

This chain connects TRBV9 to TRBJ2-7; D call uncertain. Trimming pared 3 bases from V and 3 bases from J, leaving 13 bases between. CDR3 length: 14 amino acids. Germline V lookup: CDR1 SGDLS, CDR2 YYNGEE. The CDR3 nucleotides read TGTGCCAGCAGCGCGAGCGTCACGGGCTACGAGCAGTACTTC. Its translation is CASSASVTGYEQYF.

This chain links TRBV28 with TRBJ2-1, with a possible D match to TRBD2 (5 bases). V lost 3 bases to trimming and J lost 0 bases, with 12 bases between them. CDR3 length: 16 residues. Germline CDR1 and CDR2: MDHEN and SYDVKM. CDR3 amino acids: CASSLVPGSSYNEQFF. Here the CDR3 DNA reads TGTGCCAGCAGTTTGGTCCCGGGAAGCTCCTACAATGAGCAGTTCTTC. The full variable domain, completed using reference TRBV28 and TRBJ2-1, is DVKVTQSSRYLVKRTGEKVFLECVQDMDHENMFWYRQDPGLGLRLIYFSYDVKMKEKGDIPEGYSVSREKKERFSLILESASTNQTSMYLCASSLVPGSSYNEQFFGPGTRLTVL.

The chain joins TRBV7-2 to TRBJ2-2; TRBD1 is a possible D gene (5 bases). This CDR3 region has 18 residues. The V end lost 2 bases, the J end lost 1 base, and 17 bases lay between the germline ends. Germline-derived CDR1 and CDR2 are SGHTA and FQGNSA. CDR3 sequence (DNA): TGTGCCAGCAGCTTATTTGGCCAACCGCAGGGGAACACCGGGGAGCTGTTTTTT. The encoded protein is CASSLFGQPQGNTGELFF.

The rearrangement joins TRBV5-6 to TRBJ2-5, with D perhaps matching TRBD2 (6 bases). Germline lookup yields CDR1 SGHDT and CDR2 YYEEEE. The CDR3 is made up of 16 amino acids. V was trimmed by 0 bases and J by 1 base, leaving 13 bases between them. CDR3 nucleotides: TGTGCCAGCAGCTTGGCCGGTGGAGGGACCCAAGAGACCCAGTACTTC. Translation: CASSLAGGGTQETQYF.

V gene TRBV28 combines with J gene TRBJ2-1; 10 bases line up with TRBD2. Germline assignment: CDR1 MDHEN and CDR2 SYDVKM. This CDR3 has 19 amino acids. The trim removed 2 bases at V and 0 bases at J, leaving 10 bases unmatched. The CDR3 region has the DNA TGTGCCAGCAGTTTACTAGCTAGCGGGGGCCCCTACTCCTACAATGAGCAGTTCTTC. Translation: CASSLLASGGPYSYNEQFF.

This chain uses TRBV5-8 with TRBJ2-2; the match to TRBD1 covers 7 bases. The CDR3 length is 16 residues. Germline CDR1 is SGHTS and CDR2 is YDEGEE. V was pared by 2 bases and J by 3 bases, with 7 bases of the junction left unmatched. The DNA of the CDR3 is TGTGCCAGCAGCTTTCAGAGGGGGCGCGACACCGGGGAGCTGTTTTTT. It is translated as CASSFQRGRDTGELFF.

The chain is built from TRBV28 and TRBJ2-1, with D unclear. Germline CDR1 and CDR2: MDHEN and SYDVKM. Trimming removed 3 bases at V and 8 bases at J, with 8 bases between. This CDR3 spans 12 amino acids. CDR3 sequence: CASSFVSHEQFF. The CDR3 nucleotides read TGTGCCAGCAGTTTTGTAAGCCATGAGCAGTTCTTC. The complete variable domain, with remaining parts taken from reference TRBV28 and TRBJ2-1, reads DVKVTQSSRYLVKRTGEKVFLECVQDMDHENMFWYRQDPGLGLRLIYFSYDVKMKEKGDIPEGYSVSREKKERFSLILESASTNQTSMYLCASSFVSHEQFFGPGTRLTVL.

The J gene is TRBJ2-7, the V gene TRBV4-1; tentative D call: TRBD1 (6 bases). V shed 2 bases and J shed 5 bases, with 13 bases lying between them. The CDR3 sequence is 14 residues long. Germline V lookup: CDR1 MGHRA, CDR2 YSYEKL. The CDR3 DNA reads TGCGCCAGCAGCCAACGGACAGAAGTGGACGAGCAGTACTTC. Translating gives CASSQRTEVDEQYF.

This chain links TRBV4-2 with TRBJ1-5; D may be TRBD1 (6 bases). Per germline, CDR1 LGHNA and CDR2 YNFKEQ. V was cut by 3 bases and J by 2 bases, with 20 bases left in between. CDR3 size: 18 residues. The CDR3 is CASSQDWLAGGGNQPQHF. CDR3 sequence (DNA): TGTGCCAGCAGCCAGGATTGGCTAGCGGGGGGCGGCAATCAGCCCCAGCATTTT.

In its sample, this clone was seen a few times. This sequence joins TRBV4-1 and TRBJ2-3; D is perhaps TRBD1 (6 bases). CDR1 MGHRA and CDR2 YSYEKL come from the germline V gene. The length of the CDR3 is 15 residues. V was clipped by 2 bases and J by 2 bases, with 11 bases between them. The CDR3 spells CASSQIQGITDTQYF. The CDR3 coding sequence is TGCGCCAGCAGCCAAATACAGGGAATCACAGATACGCAGTATTTT.

The gene calls are TRBV6-6 and TRBJ2-7; D possibly corresponds to TRBD1 (6 bases). Germline lookup yields CDR1 MNHNY and CDR2 SVGAGI (reference sequence). The CDR3 runs 16 residues. The germline V and J ends were trimmed by 5 bases and 0 bases, with 17 bases remaining between them. The CDR3 DNA is TGTGCCAGCAGTCTCCCGACAGGCAGGAGCTCCTACGAGCAGTACTTC. The encoded protein is CASSLPTGRSSYEQYF.

This sequence joins TRBV6-1 and TRBJ2-7; 7 bases match TRBD1. This CDR3 region has 14 residues. The V segment lost 1 base and the J segment 4 bases; nucleotides outside the gene matches: 4. CDR1 is MNHNS and CDR2 is SASEGT in the germline V gene. The CDR3 coding sequence is TGTGCCAGCAGTGAAGGGGACAGATCTTACGAGCAGTACTTC. It encodes CASSEGDRSYEQYF.

V gene TRBV5-1 combines with J gene TRBJ1-1; TRBD1 agrees at 9 bases. This CDR3 is built from 16 residues. J was trimmed by 4 bases and V by 4 bases; bases with no gene match: 11. CDR1 SGHRS and CDR2 YFSETQ come from the germline V gene. The CDR3 is CASSPLPDRGATEAFF. CDR3 in DNA: TGCGCCAGCAGCCCTCTACCCGACAGGGGGGCCACTGAAGCTTTCTTT.